This T cell receptor (beta chain) was profiled in a study of T cell changes during pregnancy in multiple sclerosis. Profiling relied on immunoSEQ multiplex PCR, and the TCRdb table lists in-frame clones only, not all of them. This table has roughly 120,000 clones, over 85% appearing once. V was shortened by 7 bases and J by 0 bases, with 12 bases between the two germline ends. The CDR3 contains 14 residues. From germline, CDR1 is MDHEN and CDR2 SYDVKM. The receptor's source is a female donor with multiple sclerosis, enrolled in a pregnancy study. The sequencing used peripheral blood, collected before pregnancy. The chain has TRBV28 and TRBJ2-5, with D tentatively TRBD1 (5 bases). The CDR3 region has the DNA TGTGCCAGCAAGAAGCCAGGGAACCAAGAGACCCAGTACTTC. It encodes CASKKPGNQETQYF.